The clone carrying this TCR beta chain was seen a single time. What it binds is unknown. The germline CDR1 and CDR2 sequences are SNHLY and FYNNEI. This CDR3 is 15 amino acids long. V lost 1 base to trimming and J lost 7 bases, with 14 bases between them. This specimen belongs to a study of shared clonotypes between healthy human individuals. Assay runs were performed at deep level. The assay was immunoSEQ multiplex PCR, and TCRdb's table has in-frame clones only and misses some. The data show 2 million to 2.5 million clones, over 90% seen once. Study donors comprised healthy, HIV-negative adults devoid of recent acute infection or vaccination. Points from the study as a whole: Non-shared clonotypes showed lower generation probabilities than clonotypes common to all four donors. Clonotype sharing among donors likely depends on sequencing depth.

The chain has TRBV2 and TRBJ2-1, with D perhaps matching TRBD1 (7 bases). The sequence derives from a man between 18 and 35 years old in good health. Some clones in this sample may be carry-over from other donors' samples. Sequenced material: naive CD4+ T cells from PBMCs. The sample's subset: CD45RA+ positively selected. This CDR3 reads CASSEGRAGGNEQFF. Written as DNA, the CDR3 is TGTGCCAGCAGTGAAGGGAGGGCAGGGGGGAATGAGCAGTTCTTC.